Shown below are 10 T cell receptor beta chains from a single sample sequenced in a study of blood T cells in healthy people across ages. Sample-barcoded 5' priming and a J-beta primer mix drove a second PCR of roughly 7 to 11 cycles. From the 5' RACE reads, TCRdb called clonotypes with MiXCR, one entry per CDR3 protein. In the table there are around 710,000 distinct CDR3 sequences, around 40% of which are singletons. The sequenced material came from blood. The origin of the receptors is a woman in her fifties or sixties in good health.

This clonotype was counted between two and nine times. The CDR3 bases are TGTGCCAGCAGCCAAGAGTATCGGGGGGCCACAGATACGCAGTATTTT. It is translated as CASSQEYRGATDTQYF. The chain recombines TRBV4-2 with TRBJ2-3; D might be TRBD2 (7 bases). CDR3 size: 16 residues. Germline V gives CDR1 LGHNA, CDR2 YNFKEQ. V was cut by 0 bases and J by 2 bases, with 12 bases left in between.

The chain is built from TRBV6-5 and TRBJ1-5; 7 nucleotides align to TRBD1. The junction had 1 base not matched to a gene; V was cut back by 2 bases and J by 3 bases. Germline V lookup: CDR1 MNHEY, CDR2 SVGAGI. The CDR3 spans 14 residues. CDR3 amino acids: CASSYGTDNQPQHF. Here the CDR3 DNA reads TGTGCCAGCAGTTACGGGACAGACAATCAGCCCCAGCATTTT.

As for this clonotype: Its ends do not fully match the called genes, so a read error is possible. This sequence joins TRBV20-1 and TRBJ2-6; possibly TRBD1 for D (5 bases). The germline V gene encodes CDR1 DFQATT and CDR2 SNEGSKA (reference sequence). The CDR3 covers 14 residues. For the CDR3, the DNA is TGCAGTGCCTATTGGATCTCTGGGGCCAACGTCCTGACTTTT. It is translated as CSAYWISGANVLTF.

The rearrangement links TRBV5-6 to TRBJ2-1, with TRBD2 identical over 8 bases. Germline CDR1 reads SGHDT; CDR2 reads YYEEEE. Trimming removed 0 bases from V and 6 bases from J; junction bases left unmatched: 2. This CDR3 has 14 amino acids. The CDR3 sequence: CASSLDTSGNEQFF. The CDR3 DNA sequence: TGTGCCAGCAGCTTGGATACTAGCGGCAATGAGCAGTTCTTC.

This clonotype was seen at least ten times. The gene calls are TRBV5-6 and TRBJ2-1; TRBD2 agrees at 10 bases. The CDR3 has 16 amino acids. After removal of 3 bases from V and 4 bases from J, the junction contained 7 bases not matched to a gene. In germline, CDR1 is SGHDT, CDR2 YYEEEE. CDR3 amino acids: CASSSFGTSEYNEQFF. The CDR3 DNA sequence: TGTGCCAGCAGCTCTTTCGGGACTAGCGAATACAATGAGCAGTTCTTC.

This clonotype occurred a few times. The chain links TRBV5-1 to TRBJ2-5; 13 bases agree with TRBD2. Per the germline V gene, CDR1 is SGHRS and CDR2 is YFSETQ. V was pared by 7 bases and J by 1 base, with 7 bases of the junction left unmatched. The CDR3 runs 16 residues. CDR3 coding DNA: TGCGCCAGCTATCGGACTAGCGGGGGATCCCAAGAGACCCAGTACTTC. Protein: CASYRTSGGSQETQYF. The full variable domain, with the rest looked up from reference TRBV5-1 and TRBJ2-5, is KAGVTQTPRYLIKTRGQQVTLSCSPISGHRSVSWYQQTPGQGLQFLFEYFSETQRNKGNFPGRFSGRQFSNSRSEMNVSTLELGDSALYLCASYRTSGGSQETQYFGPGTRLLVL.

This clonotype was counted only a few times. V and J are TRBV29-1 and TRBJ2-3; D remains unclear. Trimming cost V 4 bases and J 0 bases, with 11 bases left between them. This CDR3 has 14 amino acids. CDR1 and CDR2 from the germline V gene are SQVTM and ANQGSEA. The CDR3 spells CSVGRTSSTDTQYF. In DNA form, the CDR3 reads TGCAGCGTTGGGCGAACTTCTAGCACAGATACGCAGTATTTT.

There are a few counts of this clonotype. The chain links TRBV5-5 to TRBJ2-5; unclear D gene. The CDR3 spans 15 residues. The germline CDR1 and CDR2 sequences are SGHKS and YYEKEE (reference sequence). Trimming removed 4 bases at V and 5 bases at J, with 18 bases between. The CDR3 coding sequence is TGTGCCAGCAGCCTGGGGTCTAACGATTGGGAGACCCAGTACTTC. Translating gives CASSLGSNDWETQYF.

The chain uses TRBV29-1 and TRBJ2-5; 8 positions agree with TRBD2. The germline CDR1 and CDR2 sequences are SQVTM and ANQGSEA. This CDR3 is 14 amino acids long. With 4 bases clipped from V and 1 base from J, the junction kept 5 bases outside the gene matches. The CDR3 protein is CSVVLAGGQETQYF. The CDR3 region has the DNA TGCAGCGTTGTTCTTGCGGGAGGCCAAGAGACCCAGTACTTC.

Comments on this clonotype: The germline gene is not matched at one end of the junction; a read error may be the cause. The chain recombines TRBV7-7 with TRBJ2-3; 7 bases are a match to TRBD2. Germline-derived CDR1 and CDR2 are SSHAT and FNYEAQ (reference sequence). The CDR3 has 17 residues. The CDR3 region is CASSQLGRRASTDTQYF. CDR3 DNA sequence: TGTGCTAGCAGCCAACTCGGGAGGCGGGCTAGCACAGATACGCAGTATTTT.